These T cell receptor beta chains were read from a single sample in a study of blood T cell repertoires in COVID-19. Sequencing was performed with immunoSEQ multiplex PCR; in TCRdb, only in-frame clones are kept and a portion is missing. This table has around 190,000 clones, roughly 84% appearing once. The sequencing sample was made of peripheral blood. The receptors stem from a man between 50 and 59 years old with COVID-19, enrolled during active disease. Each CDR3 is given with its conserved first and last residue. The D gene is left open where the match is weak. Only part of the rows carry a size: once, few, many, or a class if the clone is expanded.

cdr3_nt: TGTGCCACCAGGCCCGGGACTGGGAAGTTGAACACCGGGGAGCTGTTTTTT
cdr3_aa: CATRPGTGKLNTGELFF
j_call: TRBJ2-2
v_call: TRBV24-1
d_call: NA
clone_size: NA

cdr3_nt: TGTGCCAGCAGCCAAGGGACTAGCGGTAGCACAGATACGCAGTATTTT
cdr3_aa: CASSQGTSGSTDTQYF
j_call: TRBJ2-3
v_call: TRBV7-3
d_call: TRBD2
clone_size: NA

cdr3_nt: TGTGCCAGCAGCGCCGGGACAGGGGAAATGGTTGAGCAGTTCTTC
cdr3_aa: CASSAGTGEMVEQFF
j_call: TRBJ2-1
v_call: TRBV7-7
d_call: TRBD1
clone_size: NA

cdr3_nt: TGTGCCAGTAGTACAGGGGGCTCTGGAAACACCATATATTTT
cdr3_aa: CASSTGGSGNTIYF
j_call: TRBJ1-3
v_call: TRBV19
d_call: TRBD1
clone_size: NA

cdr3_nt: TGCGCCAGCAGCTGGACACCTCTTGCGGGGAGCTCCTACAATGAGCAGTTCTTC
cdr3_aa: CASSWTPLAGSSYNEQFF
j_call: TRBJ2-1
v_call: TRBV5-1
d_call: NA
clone_size: few

cdr3_nt: TGCGCCAGCCGGAGTGCCTACGAGCAGTACTTC
cdr3_aa: CASRSAYEQYF
j_call: TRBJ2-7
v_call: TRBV10-2
d_call: NA
clone_size: NA

cdr3_nt: TGTGCCATCAGTGCCCCAGGACAGGTGAGCTCCTACGAGCAGTACTTC
cdr3_aa: CAISAPGQVSSYEQYF
j_call: TRBJ2-7
v_call: TRBV10-3
d_call: TRBD1
clone_size: NA

cdr3_nt: TGTGCCAGCAGCCCCGGGGTCCCCGCAGATACGCAGTATTTT
cdr3_aa: CASSPGVPADTQYF
j_call: TRBJ2-3
v_call: TRBV5-5
d_call: NA
clone_size: NA

cdr3_nt: TGTGCCAGCAGTTCTAGGCACTCCTACGAGCAGTACTTC
cdr3_aa: CASSSRHSYEQYF
j_call: TRBJ2-7
v_call: TRBV12-3/TRBV12-4
d_call: NA
clone_size: NA

cdr3_nt: TGTGCCAGCAGTTACAACGGGGGGGAGGGGTTCTTC
cdr3_aa: CASSYNGGEGFF
j_call: TRBJ2-1
v_call: TRBV6-2/TRBV6-3
d_call: TRBD2
clone_size: NA

cdr3_nt: TGTGCCAGCATTTCCGGACTAGCGGGATACCAAGAGACCCAGTACTTC
cdr3_aa: CASISGLAGYQETQYF
j_call: TRBJ2-5
v_call: TRBV6-6
d_call: TRBD2
clone_size: NA

cdr3_nt: TGTGCCAGCAGTGAACTACCCTCTGGCTACACCTTC
cdr3_aa: CASSELPSGYTF
j_call: TRBJ1-2
v_call: TRBV2
d_call: NA
clone_size: NA

cdr3_nt: TGTGCCAGCAGCTCCCCGACGCGGGGGCGGGATGGCTACACCTTC
cdr3_aa: CASSSPTRGRDGYTF
j_call: TRBJ1-2
v_call: TRBV5-4
d_call: NA
clone_size: NA

cdr3_nt: TGCGCCAGCAGTGATGGGGGCATAGAGACCCAGTACTTC
cdr3_aa: CASSDGGIETQYF
j_call: TRBJ2-5
v_call: TRBV10-1
d_call: NA
clone_size: NA

cdr3_nt: TGCAGCGCCGTACAGGGGGCGCGAAGTAAGGCTTTCTTT
cdr3_aa: CSAVQGARSKAFF
j_call: TRBJ1-1
v_call: TRBV29-1
d_call: TRBD1
clone_size: NA

cdr3_nt: TGTGCCAGCAGTTACTTAAGGGGGTGGGTCGACTATGAGCAGTTCTTC
cdr3_aa: CASSYLRGWVDYEQFF
j_call: TRBJ2-1
v_call: TRBV6-2/TRBV6-3
d_call: NA
clone_size: NA

cdr3_nt: TGTGCCAGCTCCCCCCTTCTCGATCAGCCCCAGCATTTT
cdr3_aa: CASSPLLDQPQHF
j_call: TRBJ1-5
v_call: TRBV6-5
d_call: NA
clone_size: NA

cdr3_nt: TGCGCCAGCAGTGAATTGCCTAGCGGGACACATGAGCAGTTCTTC
cdr3_aa: CASSELPSGTHEQFF
j_call: TRBJ2-1
v_call: TRBV10-2
d_call: TRBD2
clone_size: few

cdr3_nt: TGTGCCAGCAGCCCCGGACTAGCGGGAAACACCGGGGAGCTGTTTTTT
cdr3_aa: CASSPGLAGNTGELFF
j_call: TRBJ2-2
v_call: TRBV7-8
d_call: TRBD2
clone_size: NA

cdr3_nt: TGTGCCAGCAGCTTGGAGTACGGGGGGCGTAAAAACATTCAGTACTTC
cdr3_aa: CASSLEYGGRKNIQYF
j_call: TRBJ2-4
v_call: TRBV27
d_call: NA
clone_size: once

cdr3_nt: TGTGCCAGCACCATTGACAAGCGGGTCGGGTACGAGCAGTACTTC
cdr3_aa: CASTIDKRVGYEQYF
j_call: TRBJ2-7
v_call: TRBV5-4
d_call: NA
clone_size: NA

cdr3_nt: TGTGCCAGCAGCGTAGCTATCCTAGTCCCCTACAATGAGCAGTTCTTC
cdr3_aa: CASSVAILVPYNEQFF
j_call: TRBJ2-1
v_call: TRBV9
d_call: NA
clone_size: NA

cdr3_nt: TGTGCCAGCAGGATGACTAGCGGGAGTCAAGAGACCCAGTACTTC
cdr3_aa: CASRMTSGSQETQYF
j_call: TRBJ2-5
v_call: TRBV5-4
d_call: TRBD2
clone_size: NA

cdr3_nt: TGTGCCAGCAGCTTAGAGGGGAACAATCAGCCCCAGCATTTT
cdr3_aa: CASSLEGNNQPQHF
j_call: TRBJ1-5
v_call: TRBV7-9
d_call: NA
clone_size: NA

cdr3_nt: TGTGCCAGCAGCCAAGATGCGGCGAGAAACACCATATATTTT
cdr3_aa: CASSQDAARNTIYF
j_call: TRBJ1-3
v_call: TRBV3-1/TRBV3-2
d_call: NA
clone_size: NA

cdr3_nt: TGTGCCAGCAGCAAACGACAGGGGGCATCCGAGCAGTACTTC
cdr3_aa: CASSKRQGASEQYF
j_call: TRBJ2-7
v_call: TRBV7-2
d_call: TRBD1
clone_size: NA

cdr3_nt: TGTGCCAGTAGTAGATCTACAGGGTATCAGCCCCAGCATTTT
cdr3_aa: CASSRSTGYQPQHF
j_call: TRBJ1-5
v_call: TRBV19
d_call: NA
clone_size: few

cdr3_nt: TGTGCCAGCACCTCCTACGGCAGGGGGTTCCCCGAAGCTTTCTTT
cdr3_aa: CASTSYGRGFPEAFF
j_call: TRBJ1-1
v_call: TRBV6-5
d_call: TRBD1
clone_size: once

cdr3_nt: TGTGCCAGCAGGCCACTAGCGGGGAAATCCCCCTACGAGCAGTACTTC
cdr3_aa: CASRPLAGKSPYEQYF
j_call: TRBJ2-7
v_call: TRBV6-6
d_call: TRBD2
clone_size: NA

cdr3_nt: TGCGCCAGCTGCCCAGGGGGTAACACTAATGAAAAACTGTTTTTT
cdr3_aa: CASCPGGNTNEKLFF
j_call: TRBJ1-4
v_call: TRBV5-1
d_call: TRBD1
clone_size: NA

cdr3_nt: TGTGCCAGCAGTCAAGGACAGCTACAAGAGACCCAGTACTTC
cdr3_aa: CASSQGQLQETQYF
j_call: TRBJ2-5
v_call: TRBV28
d_call: NA
clone_size: once

cdr3_nt: TGTGCCAGCAGTCGCCCGGGACAGGGCGCGTACGAGCAGTACTTC
cdr3_aa: CASSRPGQGAYEQYF
j_call: TRBJ2-7
v_call: TRBV11-2
d_call: TRBD1
clone_size: NA

cdr3_nt: TGTGCCACCAGCGGTGGGCCCGTCGCACAGGATACGCAGTATTTT
cdr3_aa: CATSGGPVAQDTQYF
j_call: TRBJ2-3
v_call: TRBV15
d_call: NA
clone_size: NA

cdr3_nt: TGTGCCAGCAGCAGCAGGGGGGTCATGAACCCTGAAGCTTTCTTT
cdr3_aa: CASSSRGVMNPEAFF
j_call: TRBJ1-1
v_call: TRBV11-2
d_call: TRBD1
clone_size: NA

cdr3_nt: TGTGCCAGCAGTGGGACTTACAATGAGCAGTTCTTC
cdr3_aa: CASSGTYNEQFF
j_call: TRBJ2-1
v_call: TRBV2
d_call: NA
clone_size: NA

cdr3_nt: TGTGCCAGCAGCCCCACCGGAGCAACTAATGAAAAACTGTTTTTT
cdr3_aa: CASSPTGATNEKLFF
j_call: TRBJ1-4
v_call: TRBV7-8
d_call: NA
clone_size: few

cdr3_nt: TGCGCCAGCAGCTTGGAGCGAGCGGGATTTGGTACAGATACGCAGTATTTT
cdr3_aa: CASSLERAGFGTDTQYF
j_call: TRBJ2-3
v_call: TRBV5-1
d_call: TRBD2
clone_size: NA

cdr3_nt: TGTGCCAGCTCACCAGGAGGCTACAATCAGCCCCAGCATTTT
cdr3_aa: CASSPGGYNQPQHF
j_call: TRBJ1-5
v_call: TRBV18
d_call: NA
clone_size: NA

cdr3_nt: TGTGCCAGCAAGGAAGGGAGTCAGAGTCGACAGTTCTTC
cdr3_aa: CASKEGSQSRQFF
j_call: TRBJ2-1
v_call: TRBV25-1
d_call: NA
clone_size: once

cdr3_nt: TGTGCCAGCAGTTTCCGGGACTCCAATTCACCCCTCCACTTT
cdr3_aa: CASSFRDSNSPLHF
j_call: TRBJ1-6
v_call: TRBV27
d_call: NA
clone_size: NA

cdr3_nt: TGCGCCAGCAGCTCGAGGGAGACCCAACAGGGGAACACTGAAGCTTTCTTT
cdr3_aa: CASSSRETQQGNTEAFF
j_call: TRBJ1-1
v_call: TRBV5-1
d_call: NA
clone_size: NA

cdr3_nt: TGTGCCAGCAGTGAACCAGCGGGGAGCTCCTACGAGCAGTACTTC
cdr3_aa: CASSEPAGSSYEQYF
j_call: TRBJ2-7
v_call: TRBV25-1
d_call: TRBD2
clone_size: NA

cdr3_nt: TGTGCCAGCAGTGACGGACTCAATCAGCCCCAGCATTTT
cdr3_aa: CASSDGLNQPQHF
j_call: TRBJ1-5
v_call: TRBV6-1
d_call: NA
clone_size: NA